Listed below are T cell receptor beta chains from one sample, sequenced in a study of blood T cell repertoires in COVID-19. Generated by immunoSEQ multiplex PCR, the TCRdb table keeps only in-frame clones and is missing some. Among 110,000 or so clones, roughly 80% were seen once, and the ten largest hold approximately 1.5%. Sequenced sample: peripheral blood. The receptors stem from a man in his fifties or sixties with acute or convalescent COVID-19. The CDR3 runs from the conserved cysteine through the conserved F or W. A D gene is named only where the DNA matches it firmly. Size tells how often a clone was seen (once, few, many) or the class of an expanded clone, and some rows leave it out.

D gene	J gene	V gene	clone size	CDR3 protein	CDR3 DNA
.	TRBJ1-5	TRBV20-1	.	CSASSNSNQPQHF	TGCAGTGCTAGTTCTAATAGCAATCAGCCCCAGCATTTT
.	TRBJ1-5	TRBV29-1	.	CSVVLGAGQSNQPQHF	TGCAGCGTTGTCTTGGGTGCAGGGCAGAGCAATCAGCCCCAGCATTTT
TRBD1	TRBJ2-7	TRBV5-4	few	CASSYPGQVFEQYF	TGTGCCAGCAGCTACCCGGGACAGGTTTTCGAGCAGTACTTC
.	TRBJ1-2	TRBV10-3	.	CAISDSTRGGYTF	TGTGCCATCAGTGACTCCACTCGGGGGGGCTACACCTTC
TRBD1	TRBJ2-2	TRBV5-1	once	CASSLRGLVNTGELFF	TGCGCCAGCAGCTTAAGGGGGCTAGTCAACACCGGGGAGCTGTTTTTT
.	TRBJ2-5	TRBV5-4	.	CASSLSEETQYF	TGTGCCAGCAGCTTATCCGAGGAGACCCAGTACTTC
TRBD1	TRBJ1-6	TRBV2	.	CASSDRGYPSPLHF	TGTGCCAGCAGTGACAGGGGGTATCCTTCACCCCTCCACTTT
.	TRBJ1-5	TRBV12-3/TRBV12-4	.	CASSLGRVEPQHF	TGTGCCAGCAGTTTAGGCCGCGTGGAGCCCCAGCATTTT
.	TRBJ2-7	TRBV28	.	CASSLSGRPLEQYF	TGTGCCAGCAGTTTATCAGGCAGGCCCCTCGAGCAGTACTTC
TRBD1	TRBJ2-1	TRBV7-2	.	CATTRDRVYNEQFF	TGTGCAACAACTAGGGACAGGGTCTACAATGAGCAGTTCTTC
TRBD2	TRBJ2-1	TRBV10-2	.	CASSLGLAGGLHNEQFF	TGCGCCAGCAGCCTCGGACTAGCGGGGGGGTTGCACAATGAGCAGTTCTTC
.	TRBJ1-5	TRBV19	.	CASSRGNQPQHF	TGTGCCAGTAGTCGAGGGAATCAGCCCCAGCATTTT
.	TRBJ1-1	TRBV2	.	CAPAEERGTEAFF	TGTGCCCCCGCAGAGGAGAGGGGGACTGAAGCTTTCTTT
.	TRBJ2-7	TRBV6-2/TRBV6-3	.	CASSYFGAAYEQYF	TGTGCCAGCAGTTACTTTGGGGCGGCCTACGAGCAGTACTTC
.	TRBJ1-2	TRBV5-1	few	CASSRVRGNGYTF	TGCGCCAGCAGCCGAGTCAGGGGTAACGGCTACACCTTC
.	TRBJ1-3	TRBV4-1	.	CASSQNLGGPGNTIYF	TGCGCCAGCAGCCAGAATCTCGGGGGACCTGGAAACACCATATATTTT
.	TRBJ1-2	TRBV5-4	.	CASHSQGVSYGYTF	TGTGCCAGCCATTCGCAGGGCGTGAGCTATGGCTACACCTTC
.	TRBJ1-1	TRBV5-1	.	CASSFVGNTEAFF	TGCGCCAGCAGCTTCGTCGGGAACACTGAAGCTTTCTTT
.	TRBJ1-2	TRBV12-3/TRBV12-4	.	CASIPGRRRGYTF	TGTGCCAGCATCCCCGGACGTCGGAGGGGCTACACCTTC
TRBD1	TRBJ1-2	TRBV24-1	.	CATSDFGGQGISYGYTF	TGTGCCACCAGTGATTTCGGAGGACAGGGGATTAGCTATGGCTACACCTTC
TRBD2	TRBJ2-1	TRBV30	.	CAWSVSGGRPYNEQFF	TGTGCCTGGAGTGTATCGGGGGGGCGCCCCTACAATGAGCAGTTCTTC
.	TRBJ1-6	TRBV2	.	CASSGTYNSPLHF	TGTGCCAGCAGTGGGACATATAATTCACCCCTCCACTTT
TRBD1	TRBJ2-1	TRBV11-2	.	CASSLGRTGSYNEQFF	TGTGCCAGCAGCTTAGGAAGGACAGGTTCCTACAATGAGCAGTTCTTC
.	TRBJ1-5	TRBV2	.	CASSDRGYSNQPQHF	TGTGCCAGCAGTGATCGGGGTTATAGCAATCAGCCCCAGCATTTT
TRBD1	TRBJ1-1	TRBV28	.	CASRDRGEAFF	TGTGCCAGCAGGGACAGGGGTGAAGCTTTCTTT
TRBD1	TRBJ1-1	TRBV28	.	CASSSSGGISTEAFF	TGTGCCAGCAGTTCCTCAGGGGGCATCAGCACTGAAGCTTTCTTT
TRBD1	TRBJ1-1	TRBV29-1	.	CSVAKQGDTEAFF	TGCAGCGTTGCAAAACAGGGGGACACTGAAGCTTTCTTT
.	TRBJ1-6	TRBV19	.	CASSIYDSSYNSPLHF	TGTGCCAGTAGTATCTATGACAGCTCCTATAATTCACCCCTCCACTTT
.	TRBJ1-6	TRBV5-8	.	CASSLVSHKLHF	TGTGCCAGCAGCTTGGTTTCTCACAAGCTCCACTTT
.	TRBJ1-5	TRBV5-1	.	CASSLGPSIRGGMSNQPQHF	TGCGCCAGCAGCTTGGGTCCCTCGATTCGCGGGGGCATGAGCAATCAGCCCCAGCATTTT
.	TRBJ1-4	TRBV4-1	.	CASSQSDTGSEKLFF	TGCGCCAGCAGCCAATCCGACACAGGGAGTGAAAAACTGTTTTTT
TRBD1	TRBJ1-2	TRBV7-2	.	CASSLAISRLTGVNYGYTF	TGTGCCAGCAGCTTAGCCATTAGCCGGCTAACAGGGGTAAACTATGGCTACACCTTC
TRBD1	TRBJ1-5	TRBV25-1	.	CASRETGVNQPQHF	TGTGCCAGCAGGGAGACAGGGGTTAATCAGCCCCAGCATTTT
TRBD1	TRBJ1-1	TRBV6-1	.	CASSDHVDRVGTEAFF	TGTGCCAGCAGTGACCACGTCGACAGGGTGGGAACTGAAGCTTTCTTT
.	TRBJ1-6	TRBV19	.	CASTRRRGNSPLHF	TGTGCCAGTACCCGACGCCGCGGTAATTCACCCCTCCACTTT
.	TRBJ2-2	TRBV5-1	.	CASSSRPSTGNTGELFF	TGCGCCAGCAGCTCTCGACCGTCTACAGGGAACACCGGGGAGCTGTTTTTT
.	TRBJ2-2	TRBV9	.	CASSLVSNTGELFF	TGTGCCAGCAGCCTTGTCTCGAACACCGGGGAGCTGTTTTTT
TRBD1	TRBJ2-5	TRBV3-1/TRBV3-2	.	CASSQEGPGGETQYF	TGTGCCAGCAGCCAAGAAGGACCAGGGGGCGAGACCCAGTACTTC
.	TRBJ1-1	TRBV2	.	CASSPGISGTEAFF	TGTGCCAGCAGTCCAGGGATTTCGGGCACTGAAGCTTTCTTT
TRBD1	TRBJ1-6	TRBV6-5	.	CASSYRPTGANSPLHF	TGTGCCAGCAGTTACAGGCCGACAGGGGCCAATTCACCCCTCCACTTT
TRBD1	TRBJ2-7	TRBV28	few	CASSLSQGAYEQYF	TGTGCCAGCAGTTTATCCCAGGGGGCCTACGAGCAGTACTTC
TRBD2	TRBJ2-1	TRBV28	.	CASSLGGSWLAENNEQFF	TGTGCCAGCAGTTTGGGGGGGTCTTGGCTAGCGGAAAACAATGAGCAGTTCTTC
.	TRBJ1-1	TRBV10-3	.	CAISELGTSNTEAFF	TGTGCCATCAGTGAGCTAGGGACATCGAACACTGAAGCTTTCTTT
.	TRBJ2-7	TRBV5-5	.	CASSTQTSYEQYF	TGTGCCAGCAGCACACAGACATCTTACGAGCAGTACTTC
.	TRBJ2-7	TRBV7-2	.	CASSLSGGAAYEQYF	TGTGCCAGCAGCTTAAGTGGCGGCGCCGCCTACGAGCAGTACTTC
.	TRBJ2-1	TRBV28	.	CASTKAGSYNEQFF	TGTGCCAGCACCAAGGCAGGTTCCTACAATGAGCAGTTCTTC
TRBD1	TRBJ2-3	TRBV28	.	CASSLPTGTFSDTQYF	TGTGCCAGCAGTTTACCGACAGGGACCTTCTCAGATACGCAGTATTTT
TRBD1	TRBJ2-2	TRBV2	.	CASTPTGNFPGELFF	TGTGCCAGCACCCCGACAGGGAACTTCCCGGGGGAGCTGTTTTTT
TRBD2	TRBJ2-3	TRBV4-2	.	CASSQLAGGPTDTQYF	TGTGCCAGCAGCCAACTAGCGGGGGGGCCGACAGATACGCAGTATTTT
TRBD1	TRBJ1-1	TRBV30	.	CAWSRDRADTEAFF	TGTGCCTGGAGCAGGGACAGGGCGGACACTGAAGCTTTCTTT
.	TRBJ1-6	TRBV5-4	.	CASSFGGGGDNSPLHF	TGTGCCAGCAGCTTCGGTGGGGGGGGTGATAATTCACCCCTCCACTTT
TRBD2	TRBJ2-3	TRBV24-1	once	CATSDLASGYTDTQYF	TGTGCCACCAGTGATTTGGCTAGCGGCTACACAGATACGCAGTATTTT